The clone carrying this T cell receptor (beta chain) appeared a single time. Its target is not known. The repertoire was sequenced with immunoSEQ multiplex PCR; TCRdb's copy has only in-frame clones and lacks some. The sample records approximately 530,000 clones, approximately 95% being singletons. Germline V lookup: CDR1 KGHSH, CDR2 LQKENI. The CDR3 covers 12 residues. The V end lost 5 bases, the J end lost 0 bases, and 4 bases lay between the germline ends. The entry originates in a study of shared clonotypes between healthy human individuals. Overall study: For every donor, three CD4 naive, three CD4 memory, two CD8 naive and one CD8 memory plates were used. Points from the study as a whole: Clonotypes not shared had lower generation probabilities than those common to all four donors. What naive subsets generally showed was a larger estimated richness than memory subsets showed.

All donors qualified as healthy HIV-negative adults and had experienced no recent acute infections or vaccinations. Sequencing input: naive CD4+ T cells sorted from blood. Subset in this sample: CD45RA+ positively selected. The receptor was isolated from a woman in her twenties or thirties in good health. The chain carries TRBV18 and TRBJ2-5; D is unresolved. The CDR3, as DNA: TGTGCCAGCTCATCTTACCAAGAGACCCAGTACTTC. As protein: CASSSYQETQYF.